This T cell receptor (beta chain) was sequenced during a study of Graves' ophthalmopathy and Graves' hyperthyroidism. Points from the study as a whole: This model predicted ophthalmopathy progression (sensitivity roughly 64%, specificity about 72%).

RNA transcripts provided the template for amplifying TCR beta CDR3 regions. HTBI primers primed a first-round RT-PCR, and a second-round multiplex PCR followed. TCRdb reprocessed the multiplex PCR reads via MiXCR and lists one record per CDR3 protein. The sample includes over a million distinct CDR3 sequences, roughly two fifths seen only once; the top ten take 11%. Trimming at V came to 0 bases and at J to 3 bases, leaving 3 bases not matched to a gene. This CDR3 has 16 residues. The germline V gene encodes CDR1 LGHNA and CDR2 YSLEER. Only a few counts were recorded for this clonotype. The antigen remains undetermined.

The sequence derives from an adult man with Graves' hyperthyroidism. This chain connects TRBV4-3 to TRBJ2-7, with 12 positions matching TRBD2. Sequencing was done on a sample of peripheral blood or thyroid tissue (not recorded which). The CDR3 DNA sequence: TGCGCCAGCAGCCAAGAGACGGGACTAGCGGGCTACGAGCAGTACTTC. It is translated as CASSQETGLAGYEQYF.